This T cell receptor (beta chain) was documented in a study of cytomegalovirus exposure and HLA in healthy donors. Donors came from a validation cohort of 95 to 150 subjects, distinct from the first 666-subject cohort. Sequenced by immunoSEQ multiplex PCR; TCRdb stores in-frame clones only, minus some. The table lists some 130,000 clones, 82% of them singletons. Germline-derived CDR1 and CDR2 are SNHLY and FYNNEI. Trimming removed 3 bases at V and 2 bases at J, with 9 bases between. The length of the CDR3 is 14 residues. This clone appeared once. This clonotype originated in a man younger than 45 in good health and CMV-seropositive. The chain joins TRBV2 to TRBJ2-3; D perhaps matches TRBD1 (5 bases). Input material: PBMCs. This chain's CDR3 is CASSDDSYTDTQYF. The CDR3 bases are TGTGCCAGCAGTGACGACAGCTACACAGATACGCAGTATTTT.